A single sample gave rise to the 8 T cell receptor beta chains below, sequenced in a study of PD-1 blockade in mismatch repair-deficient tumors. Here immunoSEQ multiplex PCR was the method, and the copy in TCRdb shows in-frame clones only, minus some. The top ten clones hold around 0.98% of a sample with about 39,000 clones, over 70% of them seen once. This specimen consisted of PBMCs, obtained around 40 weeks after starting pembrolizumab. The source of these receptors is an adult with mismatch repair-deficient cancer.

This chain connects TRBV2 to TRBJ2-2, with 10 positions matching TRBD2. The germline CDR1 and CDR2 sequences are SNHLY and FYNNEI. The CDR3 is made up of 16 amino acids. V was pared by 2 bases and J by 7 bases, with 7 bases of the junction left unmatched. The CDR3: CASSESVAGGVGELFF. The CDR3 DNA follows: TGTGCCAGCAGTGAATCGGTAGCGGGAGGAGTCGGGGAGCTGTTTTTT.

The V call is TRBV5-6, the J call TRBJ2-5, with D possibly matching TRBD2 (6 bases). The germline CDR1 and CDR2 sequences are SGHDT and YYEEEE. V gave up 5 bases and J gave up 0 bases, with 11 bases separating them. CDR3 length equals 14 residues. The CDR3 loop is CASRVLANQETQYF. CDR3 DNA: TGTGCCAGCAGAGTCCTAGCGAACCAAGAGACCCAGTACTTC.

The rearrangement uses TRBV25-1 and TRBJ1-4, with 10 nucleotides matching TRBD1. Germline V gene data show CDR1 as MGHDK and CDR2 as SYGVNS. Trimming at V came to 8 bases and at J to 9 bases, leaving 15 bases not matched to a gene. This CDR3 is built from 16 residues. The CDR3 loop reads CASRGLGGTGDQKLFF. DNA of the CDR3: TGTGCCAGCCGCGGCCTAGGCGGGACAGGGGACCAAAAACTGTTTTTT.

This rearrangement joins TRBV27 to TRBJ2-4; 15 positions match TRBD2. V lost 5 bases and J lost 1; bases outside the gene matches: 6. The CDR3 consists of 18 residues. Germline-derived CDR1 and CDR2 are MNHEY and SMNVEV (reference sequence). The CDR3 spells CASSPRTSGREAKNIQYF. As DNA, the CDR3 is TGTGCCAGCAGTCCACGGACTAGCGGGAGGGAGGCCAAAAACATTCAGTACTTC.

This clone is medium-sized (0.01 to 0.1%) within its sample. The chain employs TRBV9 and TRBJ1-3; D unclear. Trimming removed 0 bases at V and 2 bases at J, with 12 bases between. The CDR3 loop spans 16 amino acids. Germline-derived CDR1 and CDR2 are SGDLS and YYNGEE. CDR3 DNA sequence: TGTGCCAGCAGCGTAGATGGGCGGGTGGCTGGAAACACCATATATTTT. This translates into CASSVDGRVAGNTIYF. Together with reference TRBV9 and TRBJ1-3, the CDR3 gives the full variable domain: DSGVTQTPKHLITATGQRVTLRCSPRSGDLSVYWYQQSLDQGLQFLIQYYNGEERAKGNILERFSAQQFPDLHSELNLSSLELGDSALYFCASSVDGRVAGNTIYFGEGSWLTVV.

The V gene is TRBV7-3, the J gene TRBJ2-7; D unresolved. The germline V gene encodes CDR1 SGHTA and CDR2 FQGTGA. V lost 2 bases to trimming and J lost 2 bases, with 7 bases between them. The CDR3 covers 13 residues. As DNA, the CDR3 is TGTGCCAGCAGCTTAGCAGAAACCTACGAGCAGTACTTC. This codes for CASSLAETYEQYF.

The gene calls are TRBV5-4 and TRBJ2-7; perhaps TRBD2 as D (6 bases). The CDR3 runs to 16 residues. Trimming left V 3 bases short and J 5 bases short, with 21 bases between. Germline V CDR1 and CDR2: SGHNT, YYREEE (reference sequence). This CDR3 is CASSSASGERAHEQYF. The CDR3 DNA reads as TGTGCCAGCAGCTCCGCCTCGGGGGAAAGGGCGCACGAGCAGTACTTC.

The chain combines TRBV10-1 with TRBJ1-5; D remains ambiguous. CDR3 size: 14 residues. Looked up from germline, CDR1 is WNHNN and CDR2 is SYGVQD (reference sequence). V was trimmed by 2 bases and J by 1 base, leaving 6 bases between them. The CDR3 DNA follows: TGCGCCAGCAGTGAGGTACAGAGCAATCAGCCCCAGCATTTT. Amino acids: CASSEVQSNQPQHF.